A selection of T cell receptor beta chains follows, all from one sample in a study of high-grade serous ovarian cancer treatment subgroups. The table came from immunoSEQ multiplex PCR; TCRdb's copy has only in-frame clones and leaves some out. The repertoire holds fewer than 20,000 clones, with approximately 73% as singletons. Sequencing used tumor tissue. The receptor set was obtained from a human donor with high-grade serous ovarian cancer. CDR3s include the opening cysteine and the closing phenylalanine or tryptophan. A D gene is named only where the DNA matches it firmly. Expanded clones are given a class, and other clones once, few, many or no size at all.

clone_size j_call d_call v_call cdr3_nt cdr3_aa
NA TRBJ1-4 NA TRBV6-6 TGTGCCAGCACCCGATTCGAGGGCAGGGGTAATGAAAAACTGTTTTTT CASTRFEGRGNEKLFF
NA TRBJ2-1 NA TRBV11-3 TGTGCCAGCAGCCCTTCTACAGCTTTTTACGATGAGCAGTTCTTC CASSPSTAFYDEQFF
NA TRBJ1-1 NA TRBV14 TGTGCCAGCAGCCAAGAAGGACTGGGACATTGGAACACTGAAGCTTTCTTT CASSQEGLGHWNTEAFF
NA TRBJ2-7 TRBD2 TRBV11-3 TGTGCCAGCAGCGACCCCTCCGGCGGGGGGGCCTCCTACGAGCAGTACTTC CASSDPSGGGASYEQYF
once TRBJ2-7 NA TRBV5-6 TGTGCCAGCAGTCCGGGACACTTCTCCTACGAGCAGTACTTC CASSPGHFSYEQYF
NA TRBJ2-3 TRBD2 TRBV7-2 TGTGCCAGCAGCTTAGGAGCGGGGGGGCCGAAAGATACGCAGTATTTT CASSLGAGGPKDTQYF
NA TRBJ1-1 NA TRBV16 TGTGCCAGCGCTCAAGCGCGGCAGACCAATGAAGCTTTCTTT CASAQARQTNEAFF
NA TRBJ2-7 NA TRBV5-4 TGTGCCAGCAGCCAGGGGCAGTATCTCGAGCAGTACTTC CASSQGQYLEQYF
NA TRBJ2-5 TRBD2 TRBV6-6 TGTGCCAGCAGTATTAGCGGGGGTTACGGGGAGACCCAGTACTTC CASSISGGYGETQYF
NA TRBJ1-5 NA TRBV2 TGTGCCAGCAGTGAAGGCGGCAGGGTTAGCAATCAGCCCCAGCATTTT CASSEGGRVSNQPQHF
NA TRBJ1-5 NA TRBV6-6 TGTGCCAGCAGGTCGCCAGGGGATCATCAGCCCCAGCATTTT CASRSPGDHQPQHF
NA TRBJ2-2 NA TRBV9 TGTGCCAGCAGCGGGGACGGCACCGGGGAGCTGTTTTTT CASSGDGTGELFF
NA TRBJ1-6 NA TRBV11-2 TGTGCCAGCAGCTTAGATAGTAGACAGGCGGCCTCACCCCTCCACTTT CASSLDSRQAASPLHF
few TRBJ1-2 NA TRBV27 TGTGCCAGCAGCATAAGGGGGGGCTATGGCTACACCTTC CASSIRGGYGYTF
NA TRBJ1-2 NA TRBV27 TGTGCCAGCAGTTTCCGCCACGTTGGGGACTATGGCTACACCTTC CASSFRHVGDYGYTF
NA TRBJ2-5 NA TRBV5-4 TGTGCCAGCAGCTTCGACCCTGCGAGAGACCAGTACTTC CASSFDPARDQYF
medium-sized TRBJ2-1 TRBD1 TRBV11-2 TGTGCCAGCAGCTCTAATCAGGGGGCTTTGGGCAATGAGCAGTTCTTC CASSSNQGALGNEQFF
NA TRBJ1-4 NA TRBV28 TGTGCCAGCAGTTTGGTCAGAGAAAAACTGTTTTTT CASSLVREKLFF
few TRBJ1-4 NA TRBV29-1 TGCAGCGTTTGGGGAAGTGAAAATGAAAAACTGTTTTTT CSVWGSENEKLFF
NA TRBJ1-1 NA TRBV4-1 TGCGCCAGCAGCCTACCTTTGGGCAGGGTGAACACTGAAGCTTTCTTT CASSLPLGRVNTEAFF
once TRBJ1-2 NA TRBV4-1 TGCGCCAGCAGCCAGAGAGACAGCCCCGGTATTGGCTACACCTTC CASSQRDSPGIGYTF
NA TRBJ2-4 NA TRBV2 TGTGCCAGCAGTGAGGTTGGGGGGACCCCTACCGTTCAGTACTTC CASSEVGGTPTVQYF
NA TRBJ1-2 NA TRBV4-3 TGCGCCAGCAGCCAGGCTTCCAGGGGCGACTATGGCTACACCTTC CASSQASRGDYGYTF
NA TRBJ1-6 TRBD1 TRBV2 TGTGCCAGCAGTCCCCGGGGGGGACAGAATAATTCACCCCTCCACTTT CASSPRGGQNNSPLHF
NA TRBJ2-2 NA TRBV15 TGTGCCACCAGCAGAGCTGGGGAGACCGGGGAGCTGTTTTTT CATSRAGETGELFF
few TRBJ1-1 NA TRBV29-1 TGCAGCGCCTCAGGGAGAGGGGACACTGAAGCTTTCTTT CSASGRGDTEAFF
NA TRBJ2-3 NA TRBV15 TGTGCCACCAGCAGAGATTGGGGCCGGGACACAGATACGCAGTATTTT CATSRDWGRDTDTQYF
NA TRBJ2-5 NA TRBV2 TGTGCCAGCAGTGAGGGGACCCAGTACTTC CASSEGTQYF
NA TRBJ1-5 NA TRBV14 TGTGCCAGCAGCCACCCAGGGACAAATCAGCCCCAGCATTTT CASSHPGTNQPQHF
NA TRBJ2-2 NA TRBV9 TGTGCCAGCAGCGCCTCGATTACCGGGGAGCTGTTTTTT CASSASITGELFF
NA TRBJ2-3 NA TRBV7-7 TGTGCTAGCAGCTTAGGCAGGACGGATACGCAGTATTTT CASSLGRTDTQYF
NA TRBJ2-3 NA TRBV7-2 TGTGCCAGCAGCTTAGACTCCGGTGGTACGCAGTATTTT CASSLDSGGTQYF
NA TRBJ1-5 TRBD1 TRBV5-3 TGTGCCCTCCGGCGGACAGGCGCGGGTTATAGCAATCAGCCCCAGCATTTT CALRRTGAGYSNQPQHF
few TRBJ1-5 NA TRBV30 TGTGCCTGGAGTGTGTTAGGGGGGGGTCAGCCCCAGCATTTT CAWSVLGGGQPQHF
NA TRBJ2-7 TRBD1 TRBV5-1 TGCGCCAGCAGCCCAATCGGACAGGGATCCCAGTACTTC CASSPIGQGSQYF
NA TRBJ1-4 NA TRBV4-3 TGCGCCAGCAGCCAACAGGGTCGGGCTAATGAAAAACTGTTTTTT CASSQQGRANEKLFF
once TRBJ2-6 NA TRBV9 TGTGCCAGCACCGAATCGATCTCTGGGGCCAACGTCCTGACTTTC CASTESISGANVLTF
NA TRBJ2-3 NA TRBV9 TGTGCCAGCAGCGTAGAGCCTCAGGGCCCAGATACGCAGTATTTT CASSVEPQGPDTQYF
NA TRBJ2-3 TRBD2 TRBV5-8 TGTGCCAGCAGCTTGGCTCCCCCTAGCGGAGTCACAGATACGCAGTATTTT CASSLAPPSGVTDTQYF
NA TRBJ1-5 NA TRBV30 TGTGCCTGGAGTGTATTTCCGGGGGGCAGCAATCAGCCCCAGCATTTT CAWSVFPGGSNQPQHF
NA TRBJ2-1 NA TRBV6-5 TGTGCCAGCGGGCCCTCCTACAATGAGCAGTTCTTC CASGPSYNEQFF
NA TRBJ2-1 NA TRBV9 TGTGCCAGCAGCGTAGGTTTACTCGGGGTATACAATGAGCAGTTCTTC CASSVGLLGVYNEQFF
NA TRBJ2-7 TRBD1 TRBV10-3 TGTGCCAGCAGTGAGGGACAGGGCTCCTACGAGCAGTACTTC CASSEGQGSYEQYF
few TRBJ2-7 NA TRBV5-1 TGCGCCAGCAGCTTCACAGGGATAAGGGAGCAGTACTTC CASSFTGIREQYF
NA TRBJ2-2 NA TRBV7-8 TGTGCCAGCAGCTACCGGGACATAAGCGGGGAGCTGTTTTTT CASSYRDISGELFF
NA TRBJ2-5 TRBD2 TRBV7-8 TGTGCCAGCAGCTTGAGCGGGGGCGTTCAAGAGACCCAGTACTTC CASSLSGGVQETQYF
NA TRBJ2-7 NA TRBV28 TGTGCCAGCAGTTTAACGGCGGCCTACGAGCAGTACTTC CASSLTAAYEQYF
few TRBJ1-3 TRBD1 TRBV11-3 TGTGCCAGCAGCTCAGACAGGGTAGGGTCTGGAAACACCATATATTTT CASSSDRVGSGNTIYF
few TRBJ1-5 NA TRBV9 TGTGCAAGGGGTAGCAATCAGCCCCAGCATTTT CARGSNQPQHF
NA TRBJ2-5 NA TRBV6-5 TGTGCCAGCAGTTACTCCGGGCCCCAAGAGACCCAGTACTTC CASSYSGPQETQYF
once TRBJ2-6 NA TRBV5-6 TGTGCCAGCAGCTTCCTGGGCAGGGCTGGGGCCAACGTCCTGACTTTC CASSFLGRAGANVLTF
NA TRBJ1-4 TRBD1 TRBV6-5 TGTGCCAGCAGTAAGTGGAGACAGGGTAATGAAAAACTGTTTTTT CASSKWRQGNEKLFF
NA TRBJ2-1 NA TRBV7-2 TGTGCCAGCAGCACGCGCGAAAGTCGAGTCCACAATGAGCAGTTCTTC CASSTRESRVHNEQFF